This T cell receptor beta chain derives from a study of glioma-infiltrating T cells. Findings and limits, study-wide: Above-expected tissue-blood divergence occurred in all gliomas, most in low-grade ones. Very few CDR3 sequences were shared between tissue and blood.

The CDR3 is 14 amino acids. CDR1 and CDR2 (germline): LNHNV, YYDKDF (reference sequence). Between the trimmed V and J ends, which lost 0 bases and 4 bases, there was a span of 10 bases. TCR alpha and beta CDR3 regions were amplified from RNA using iRepertoire nested multiplex PCR. For one-step reverse transcription and amplification, about 85-400 ng of tissue mRNA or PBMC total RNA was used. TCRdb itself ran the multiplex PCR reads through MiXCR, one entry per CDR3 protein. This table has some 40,000 distinct CDR3 sequences, approximately 20% appearing once. The table lists this clonotype with many counts. The antigen is not known.

This sequence joins TRBV15 and TRBJ2-7; perhaps TRBD1 as D (6 bases). This TCR was sampled from a human donor with low-grade glioma or glioblastoma, undergoing nonglioma brain surgery, or in good health (not recorded which). Sequencing was carried out using glioma tissue, nonneoplastic brain tissue, or PBMCs (not recorded which). CDR3 sequence: CATSRDQGLYEQYF. The CDR3 nucleotides are TGTGCCACCAGCAGAGACCAGGGGTTATACGAGCAGTACTTC.